These 17 T cell receptor beta chains share one sample of origin, sequenced in a study of shared clonotypes between healthy human individuals. Libraries were prepared by immunoSEQ multiplex PCR; TCRdb keeps only in-frame clonotypes and omits some of them. Of approximately 1,000,000 clones listed, around three quarters were seen once; the top ten hold over 0.8%. The sample taken for sequencing was memory CD4+ T cells from PBMCs. Subset reported: CD45RA-negative fraction. All receptors come from a man aged 18 to 29 in good health. Some clones in this sample may be carry-over from other donors' samples.

The chain links TRBV7-2 to TRBJ2-3; 7 bases are shared with TRBD1. The germline CDR1 and CDR2 sequences are SGHTA and FQGNSA. V gave up 1 base and J gave up 8 bases; unmatched junction bases: 6. This CDR3 is built from 14 residues. CDR3 nucleotide sequence: TGTGCCAGCAGCTTAGTAGGGGGCCGAGTTACGCAGTATTTT. It is translated as CASSLVGGRVTQYF.

This clone occurred a few times. J is TRBJ2-3 and V is TRBV5-1; no definite D call. This CDR3 is 18 amino acids long. Trimming removed 4 bases at V and 0 bases at J, with 21 bases between. Germline assignment: CDR1 SGHRS and CDR2 YFSETQ. The chain's CDR3 is CASSQRPGIAASTDTQYF. The CDR3 nucleotides read TGCGCCAGCAGCCAAAGACCAGGCATTGCGGCTAGCACAGATACGCAGTATTTT.

The chain combines TRBV11-3 with TRBJ2-3; TRBD2 might be the D (5 bases). In germline, CDR1 is SGHNT, CDR2 YENEEA. Deletions cut 3 bases from V and 0 bases from J, with 10 bases between. The CDR3 is 15 amino acids. CDR3: CASSFGGASTDTQYF. CDR3 DNA sequence: TGTGCCAGCAGCTTCGGAGGTGCTAGCACAGATACGCAGTATTTT.

Concerning this clone itself: This CDR3 is also generated by other DNA sequences in the sample. The gene calls are TRBV5-1 and TRBJ2-5; 7 bases map to TRBD2. The ends lost 4 bases at V and 5 bases at J; junction bases unmatched: 5. This CDR3 contains 13 residues. The germline gives CDR1 SGHRS, CDR2 YFSETQ. The CDR3 region has the DNA TGCGCCAGCAGCCCCTTGGGGGGGGAGACCCAGTACTTC. This sequence encodes CASSPLGGETQYF.

Note on this clone: A much larger clone is a single base away; this may be a read error. Different DNA sequences within this sample yield the same CDR3. This chain's CDR3 is CASSGGVETQYF. In nucleotides, the CDR3 is TGTGCCAGCAGTGGAGGGGTGGAGACCCAGTACTTC. The chain employs TRBV2 and TRBJ2-5; D is possibly TRBD1 or TRBD2 (5 bases each). Germline-derived CDR1 and CDR2 are SNHLY and FYNNEI. Trimming stripped 4 bases from V and 5 bases from J, with 8 bases between. The CDR3 is 12 residues long.

This rearrangement joins TRBV2 to TRBJ2-5; 9 nucleotides align to TRBD1. Germline CDR1 reads SNHLY; CDR2 reads FYNNEI. The CDR3 is 15 amino acids. Trimming cost V 5 bases and J 0 bases; bases outside gene matches: 4. In DNA form, the CDR3 reads TGTGCCAGCAGTCGGGACAGGGAGTACCAAGAGACCCAGTACTTC. It specifies CASSRDREYQETQYF.

The chain recombines TRBV7-9 with TRBJ1-2, with D maybe TRBD1 (6 bases). Germline assignment: CDR1 SEHNR and CDR2 FQNEAQ (reference sequence). V lost 7 bases and J lost 6, with 15 bases in between. This CDR3 is built from 13 residues. The CDR3 loop reads CASIMTGRDGYTF. The DNA for the CDR3 is TGTGCCAGCATTATGACAGGCCGCGATGGCTACACCTTC.

This chain links TRBV19 with TRBJ1-5; D unresolved. CDR1 and CDR2 from the germline V gene are LNHDA and SQIVND (reference sequence). This CDR3 has 19 residues. V shed 2 bases and J shed 0 bases, with 20 bases lying between them. DNA of the CDR3: TGTGCCAGTAGTATATCTGTATGGCGGAGAACTAATAGCAATCAGCCCCAGCATTTT. It translates to CASSISVWRRTNSNQPQHF.

This clone has a count of ten or more. The chain recombines TRBV19 with TRBJ2-5, with D perhaps TRBD2 (6 bases). This CDR3 has 16 residues. Trimming stripped 1 base from V and 5 bases from J, with 17 bases between. Germline V CDR1 and CDR2: LNHDA, SQIVND (reference sequence). Written as DNA, the CDR3 is TGTGCCAGTAGTATAGGGTCGGCCGGAGCGGGCGAGACCCAGTACTTC. Residues: CASSIGSAGAGETQYF.

The chain recombines TRBV5-1 with TRBJ2-1; 7 bases agree with TRBD2. There are 17 residues in the CDR3. In germline, CDR1 is SGHRS, CDR2 YFSETQ. J gave up 4 bases and V 0 bases, and 10 bases lay outside the gene matches. The CDR3 region is CASSLEGRASGYNEQFF. CDR3 nucleotide sequence: TGCGCCAGCAGCTTGGAAGGTCGGGCTAGCGGATACAATGAGCAGTTCTTC.

The V and J genes are TRBV6-1 and TRBJ1-5; D is perhaps TRBD1 (6 bases). V was clipped by 4 bases and J by 4 bases, with 11 bases between them. CDR3 size: 14 residues. CDR1 and CDR2 from the germline V gene are MNHNS and SASEGT. The CDR3 coding sequence is TGTGCCAGCAGTGGCCACAGGGCAAATCAGCCCCAGCATTTT. It translates to CASSGHRANQPQHF.

The V and J genes are TRBV7-2 and TRBJ2-7, with D unclear. V gave up 1 base and J gave up 1 base, with 11 bases separating them. Germline loops: CDR1 SGHTA, CDR2 FQGNSA. CDR3 size: 15 residues. The CDR3 nucleotides are TGTGCCAGCAGCTTAGATCCAGCGCGTTCCTACGAGCAGTACTTC. Protein sequence: CASSLDPARSYEQYF.

This chain uses TRBV2 with TRBJ2-1, with D possibly matching TRBD1 (7 bases). This CDR3 spans 15 amino acids. The V end was cut by 2 bases, the J end by 4 bases, with 12 bases between. Germline lookup yields CDR1 SNHLY and CDR2 FYNNEI. The CDR3 region has the DNA TGTGCCAGCAGTGAAAGGCAGGGGGGATACAATGAGCAGTTCTTC. Its protein product is CASSERQGGYNEQFF.

V and J are TRBV28 and TRBJ2-7, with D possibly called TRBD1 or TRBD2 (5 bases each). Germline loops: CDR1 MDHEN, CDR2 SYDVKM. CDR3 size: 17 residues. V lost 1 base and J 4 bases, leaving 20 bases between the germline ends. This CDR3 reads CASSLFGFGTSPYEQYF. CDR3 bases: TGTGCCAGCAGTTTATTTGGGTTTGGGACCTCCCCGTACGAGCAGTACTTC. Using reference TRBV28 and TRBJ2-7 for the parts outside the CDR3, the full variable domain is DVKVTQSSRYLVKRTGEKVFLECVQDMDHENMFWYRQDPGLGLRLIYFSYDVKMKEKGDIPEGYSVSREKKERFSLILESASTNQTSMYLCASSLFGFGTSPYEQYFGPGTRLTVT.

The chain couples TRBV27 to TRBJ2-1; 10 nucleotides match TRBD2. The CDR3 spans 16 residues. Germline V gives CDR1 MNHEY, CDR2 SMNVEV (reference sequence). V lost 6 bases to trimming and J lost 12 bases; unmatched junction nucleotides: 17. This CDR3 is CASSPQGLARQRGQFF. The CDR3 DNA is TGTGCCAGCAGCCCTCAGGGACTAGCGAGGCAACGGGGGCAGTTCTTC.

Only one count was recorded for this clone. The gene calls are TRBV19 and TRBJ2-2, with 10 nucleotides matching TRBD2. Looked up from germline, CDR1 is LNHDA and CDR2 is SQIVND (reference sequence). V was clipped by 7 bases and J by 7 bases; unmatched bases: 15. The CDR3 loop spans 17 amino acids. CDR3 residues: CASTSFRASGRNGELFF. The CDR3 nucleotides read TGTGCCAGTACCTCTTTTAGGGCTAGCGGGAGAAACGGGGAGCTGTTTTTT.

A remark on this clone: The sample carries other DNA sequences with the same CDR3. This chain uses TRBV5-4 with TRBJ2-3; 13 bases map to TRBD2. J lost 0 bases, V lost 4 bases, and 2 bases had no gene match. This CDR3 region has 16 residues. Germline loops: CDR1 SGHNT, CDR2 YYREEE (reference sequence). The CDR3 DNA follows: TGTGCCAGCAGCATGGGACTAGCGGGAAGCACAGATACGCAGTATTTT. Protein: CASSMGLAGSTDTQYF.